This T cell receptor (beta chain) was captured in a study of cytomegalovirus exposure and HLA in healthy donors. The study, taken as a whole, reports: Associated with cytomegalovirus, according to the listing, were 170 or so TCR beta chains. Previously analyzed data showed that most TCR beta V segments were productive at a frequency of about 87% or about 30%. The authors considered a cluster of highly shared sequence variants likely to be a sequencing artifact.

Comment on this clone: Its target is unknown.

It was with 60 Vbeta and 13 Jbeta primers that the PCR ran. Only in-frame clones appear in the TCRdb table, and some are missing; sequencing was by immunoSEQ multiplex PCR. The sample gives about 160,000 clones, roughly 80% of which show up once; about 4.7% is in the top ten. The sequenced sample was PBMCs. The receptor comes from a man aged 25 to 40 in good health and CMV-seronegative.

The chain's CDR3 is CASSLMRTTQETQYF. As DNA, the CDR3 is TGTGCCAGCAGCTTAATGAGGACAACGCAAGAGACCCAGTACTTC. The chain carries TRBV7-6 and TRBJ2-5; possible D gene TRBD1, 5 bases. From germline, CDR1 is SGHVS and CDR2 FNYEAQ. Trimming pared 2 bases from V and 2 bases from J, leaving 12 bases between. The CDR3 runs 15 residues.